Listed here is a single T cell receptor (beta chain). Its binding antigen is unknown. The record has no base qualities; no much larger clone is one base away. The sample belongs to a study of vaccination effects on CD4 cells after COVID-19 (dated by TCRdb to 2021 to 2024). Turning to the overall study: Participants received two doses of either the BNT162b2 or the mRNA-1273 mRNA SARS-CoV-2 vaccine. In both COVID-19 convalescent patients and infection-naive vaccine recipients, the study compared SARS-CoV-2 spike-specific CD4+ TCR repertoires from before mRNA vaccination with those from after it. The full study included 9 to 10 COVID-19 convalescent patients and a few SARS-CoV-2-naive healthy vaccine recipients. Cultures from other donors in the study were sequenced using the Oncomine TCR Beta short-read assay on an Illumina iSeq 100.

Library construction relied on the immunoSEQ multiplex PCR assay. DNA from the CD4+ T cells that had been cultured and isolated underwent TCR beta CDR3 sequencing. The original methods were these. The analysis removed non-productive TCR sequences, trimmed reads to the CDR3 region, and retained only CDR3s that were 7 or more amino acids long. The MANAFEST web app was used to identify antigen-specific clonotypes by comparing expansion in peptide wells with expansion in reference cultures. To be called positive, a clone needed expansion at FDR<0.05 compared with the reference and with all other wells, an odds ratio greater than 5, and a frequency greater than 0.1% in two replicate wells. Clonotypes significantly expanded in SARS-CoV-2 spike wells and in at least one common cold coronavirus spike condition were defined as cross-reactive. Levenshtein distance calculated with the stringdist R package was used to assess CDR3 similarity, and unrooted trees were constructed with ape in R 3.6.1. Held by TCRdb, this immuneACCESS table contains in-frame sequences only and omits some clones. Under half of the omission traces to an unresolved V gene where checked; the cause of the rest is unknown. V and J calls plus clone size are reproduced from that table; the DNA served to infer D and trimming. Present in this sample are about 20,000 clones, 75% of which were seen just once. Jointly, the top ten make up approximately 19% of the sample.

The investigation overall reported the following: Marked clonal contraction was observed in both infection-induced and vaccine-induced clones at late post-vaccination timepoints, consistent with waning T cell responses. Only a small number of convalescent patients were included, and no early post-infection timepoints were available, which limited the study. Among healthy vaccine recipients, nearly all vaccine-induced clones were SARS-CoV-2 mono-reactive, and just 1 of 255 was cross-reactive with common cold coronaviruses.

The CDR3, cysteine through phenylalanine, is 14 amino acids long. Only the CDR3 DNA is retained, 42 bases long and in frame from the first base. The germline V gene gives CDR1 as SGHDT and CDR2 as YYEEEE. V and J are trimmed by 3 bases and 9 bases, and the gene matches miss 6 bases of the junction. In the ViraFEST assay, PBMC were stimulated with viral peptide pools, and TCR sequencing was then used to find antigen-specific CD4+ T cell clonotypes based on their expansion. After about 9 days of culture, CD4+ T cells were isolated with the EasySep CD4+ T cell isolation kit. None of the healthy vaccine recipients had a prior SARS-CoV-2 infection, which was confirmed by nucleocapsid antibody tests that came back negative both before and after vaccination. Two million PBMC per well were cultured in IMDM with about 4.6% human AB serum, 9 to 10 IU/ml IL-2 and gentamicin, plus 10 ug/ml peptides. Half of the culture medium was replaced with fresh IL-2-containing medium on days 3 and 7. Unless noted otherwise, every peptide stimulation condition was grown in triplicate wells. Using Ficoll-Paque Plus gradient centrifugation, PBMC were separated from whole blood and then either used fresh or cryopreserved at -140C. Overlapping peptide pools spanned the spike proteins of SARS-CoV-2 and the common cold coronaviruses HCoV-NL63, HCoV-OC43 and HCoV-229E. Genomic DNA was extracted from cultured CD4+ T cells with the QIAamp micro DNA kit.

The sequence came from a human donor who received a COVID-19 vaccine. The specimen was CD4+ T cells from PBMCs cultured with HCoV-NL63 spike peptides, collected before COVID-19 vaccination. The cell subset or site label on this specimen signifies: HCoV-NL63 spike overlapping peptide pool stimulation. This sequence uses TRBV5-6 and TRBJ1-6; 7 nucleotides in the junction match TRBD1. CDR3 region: CASSYDRVGSPLHF. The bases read TGTGCCAGCAGCTACGACAGGGTCGGTTCACCCCTCCACTTT.